The rows below give T cell receptor beta chains drawn from one sample of a study of shared clonotypes between healthy human individuals. Produced via immunoSEQ multiplex PCR; TCRdb's table is partial and in-frame only. The sample consists of some 550,000 clones, around 97% of them appearing once. Sequencing was carried out using naive CD4+ T cells sorted from blood. These receptors originate from a woman aged 30 to 39 in good health. Both conserved end residues are part of each CDR3. The D gene is left open where the match is weak. Clone size is shown for a subset of rows, as once, few, many or a class of expanded clone.

>.|.|TRBV9|TRBJ2-3
TGTGCCAGCAGCGCAGGGTCGTCGGTCGCAGATACGCAGTATTTT
CASSAGSSVADTQYF
>TRBD1|.|TRBV7-9|TRBJ2-2
TGTGCCAGCAGCCCGACAGGGGAGGCCACCGGGGAGCTGTTTTTT
CASSPTGEATGELFF
>.|.|TRBV2|TRBJ2-7
TGTGCCAGCAATCCCCGGGACGATCCCTACGAGCAGTACTTC
CASNPRDDPYEQYF
>.|.|TRBV6-5|TRBJ2-7
TGTGCCACCGGGGTTGACGGAACCTACGAGCAGTACTTC
CATGVDGTYEQYF
>TRBD2|.|TRBV11-2|TRBJ2-7
TGTGCCAGCAGCTCCTCTAGCGGGGTCTCCTACGAGCAGTACTTC
CASSSSSGVSYEQYF
>TRBD2|.|TRBV4-1|TRBJ2-3
TGCGCCAGCAGCCCTCCGGCTAGCGGGACAGATACGCAGTATTTT
CASSPPASGTDTQYF
>TRBD2|.|TRBV5-6|TRBJ2-1
TGTGCCAGCAGCTTCCGGACTAGCGGGCTGTGGAATGAGCAGTTCTTC
CASSFRTSGLWNEQFF
>TRBD1|.|TRBV19|TRBJ1-2
TGTGCCAGTATCGCAGACCGGGACAGGGGGTCCAATGGCTACACCTTC
CASIADRDRGSNGYTF
>.|once|TRBV7-9|TRBJ2-3
TGTGCCAGCAGCTTAGCGGGAAGCCCGAGCACAGATACGCAGTATTTT
CASSLAGSPSTDTQYF
>.|.|TRBV27|TRBJ2-1
TGTGCCAGCAGTACCCTCCCCGGGACTGAATACAATGAGCAGTTCTTC
CASSTLPGTEYNEQFF
>.|once|TRBV28|TRBJ1-1
TGTGCCAGCACCCGAGAGAGGAACACTGAAGCTTTCTTT
CASTRERNTEAFF
>TRBD1|.|TRBV27|TRBJ2-1
TGTGCCAGCAGTTTAGGACAGGGCTGGGATGAGCAGTTCTTC
CASSLGQGWDEQFF
>TRBD2|once|TRBV6-1|TRBJ2-7
TGTGCCAGCAGTGAAAGCGGGAGTGGGATAAACGAGCAGTACTTC
CASSESGSGINEQYF
>.|.|TRBV7-8|TRBJ2-1
TGTGCCAGCAGCTTAAAATCCCCGAATGAGCAGTTCTTC
CASSLKSPNEQFF
>.|.|TRBV27|TRBJ2-1
TGTGCCAGCCGAGGCGGGCCTACGAGCTACAATGAGCAGTTCTTC
CASRGGPTSYNEQFF
>TRBD1|.|TRBV9|TRBJ1-4
TGTGCCAGCAGCGCCTCCGGGACAGGACTCTTTCTTGGTGAAAAACTGTTTTTT
CASSASGTGLFLGEKLFF
>TRBD1|.|TRBV19|TRBJ1-1
TGTGCCAGTAGGGGCTCTGACAGGGGGTTCTGGACTGAAGCTTTCTTT
CASRGSDRGFWTEAFF
>.|once|TRBV19|TRBJ2-7
TGTGCCAGTAGTATGCCGGGATACTCCTACGAGCAGTACTTC
CASSMPGYSYEQYF
>TRBD2|.|TRBV5-1|TRBJ2-2
TGCGCCAGCAGCGGGGGACTAGCGGGAGGGCCCCAAAACGGGGAGCTGTTTTTT
CASSGGLAGGPQNGELFF
>TRBD1|.|TRBV18|TRBJ1-4
TGTGCCAGCTCCCCCGGGACAGGCGATGAAAAACTGTTTTTT
CASSPGTGDEKLFF
>TRBD2|.|TRBV7-9|TRBJ2-2
TGTGCCAGCAGCCCATTCACTAGCGGATACACCGGGGAGCTGTTTTTT
CASSPFTSGYTGELFF
>.|.|TRBV28|TRBJ2-3
TGTGCCAGCAGACCCGACAGTACCACAGATACGCAGTATTTT
CASRPDSTTDTQYF
>TRBD2|.|TRBV7-2|TRBJ2-2
TGTGCCAGCAGCTTATCGACTAGCGGGAGAACCGGGGAGCTGTTTTTT
CASSLSTSGRTGELFF
>TRBD2|.|TRBV5-8|TRBJ2-3
TGTGCCAGCAGCTTAAAGGGGAGGGAAACGCAGTATTTT
CASSLKGRETQYF
>.|.|TRBV7-2|TRBJ1-4
TGTGCCAGCGCTACCTATCAGGGAAAACTGTTTTTT
CASATYQGKLFF
>.|.|TRBV28|TRBJ2-7
TGTGCCAGCATCCCTACGCCTGGCTCCTACGAGCAGTACTTC
CASIPTPGSYEQYF
>TRBD2|.|TRBV18|TRBJ2-7
TGTGCCAGCTCACTCACATCCGGGACTAGCGGCTACTACGAGCAGTACTTC
CASSLTSGTSGYYEQYF
>.|.|TRBV2|TRBJ1-4
TGTGCCAGCAGTGATACAGGGATGGCTAATGAAAAACTGTTTTTT
CASSDTGMANEKLFF
>.|.|TRBV10-2|TRBJ1-2
TGCGCCAGCAGTGAAGATCCCGAGGGACGGATGAACTATGGCTACACCTTC
CASSEDPEGRMNYGYTF
>.|.|TRBV21-1|TRBJ2-7
TGTGCCAGCAGCAAAGCGCTTGAGGGGGATAGCTCCTACGAGCAGTACTTC
CASSKALEGDSSYEQYF
>.|.|TRBV5-6|TRBJ2-5
TGTGCCAGCAGCCTGCAAGAGACCCAGTACTTC
CASSLQETQYF
>.|.|TRBV7-3|TRBJ2-3
TGTGCCAGCAGCTTAATCGCCTCTTTGACAGATACGCAGTATTTT
CASSLIASLTDTQYF
>TRBD1|.|TRBV7-3|TRBJ2-7
TGTGCCAGCAGCTCTCGGACAGGGAACTCGGAGCAGTACTTC
CASSSRTGNSEQYF
>TRBD2|.|TRBV6-5|TRBJ2-7
TGTGCCAGCAGTCCGTCTAGCGGATTACCCCACGAGCAGTACTTC
CASSPSSGLPHEQYF
>TRBD1|.|TRBV6-5|TRBJ1-1
TGTGCCAGCAGTTACAGGGGGCTCACTGAAGCTTTCTTT
CASSYRGLTEAFF
>.|once|TRBV5-5|TRBJ2-7
TGTGCCAGCAGCATCCGCGGGGGCACCTACGAGCAGTACTTC
CASSIRGGTYEQYF
>TRBD2|.|TRBV18|TRBJ2-1
TGTGCCAGCTCACCGCGGGAGGCCGGGGGGAATGAGCAGTTCTTC
CASSPREAGGNEQFF
>.|.|TRBV9|TRBJ2-7
TGTGCCAGCAGCGTAGCAGGGGCGAACTACGAGCAGTACTTC
CASSVAGANYEQYF
>.|.|TRBV29-1|TRBJ1-4
TGCAGCGTGAAGCAGGGGACAACTAATGAAAAACTGTTTTTT
CSVKQGTTNEKLFF
>.|.|TRBV2|TRBJ1-4
TGTGCCAGCCTTACACAGGGAAGAACTAATGAAAAACTGTTTTTT
CASLTQGRTNEKLFF
>TRBD1|.|TRBV28|TRBJ2-7
TGTGCCAGCAGTAAGGGACAGGGGGGGGAGTCCTACGAGCAGTACTTC
CASSKGQGGESYEQYF
>.|.|TRBV20-1|TRBJ1-5
TGCAGCGCAGGGAGTCAGCCCCAGCATTTT
CSAGSQPQHF
>.|.|TRBV7-3|TRBJ2-7
TGTGCCGGTCAAGGGGCATTTGGAAAGGGGAGCGGCGAGCAGTACTTC
CAGQGAFGKGSGEQYF
>.|.|TRBV6-5|TRBJ1-4
TGTGCCAGCAGTTACTCGGAACTTTCTGGACGTGAAAAACTGTTTTTT
CASSYSELSGREKLFF
>.|.|TRBV10-2|TRBJ2-7
TGCGCCAGCAGTGACTTCGGCTACGAGCAGTACTTC
CASSDFGYEQYF
>.|.|TRBV4-1|TRBJ1-5
TGCGCCAGCAGCCAAGGCGAGTTCCGACGGTGGAGTTCGGGTAGCAATCAGCCCCAGCATTTT
CASSQGEFRRWSSGSNQPQHF
>TRBD2|.|TRBV2|TRBJ2-1
TGTGCCAGCAGTTGGACTAGCGCCTTAAGGGGTGAGCAGTTCTTC
CASSWTSALRGEQFF
>.|.|TRBV28|TRBJ2-1
TGTGCCAGCAGTTTGGGGGACTCCTACAATGAGCAGTTCTTC
CASSLGDSYNEQFF
>.|.|TRBV5-4|TRBJ2-2
TGTGCCAGCAGCTTGAACACCGGGGAGCTGTTTTTT
CASSLNTGELFF
>.|.|TRBV30|TRBJ2-1
TGTGCCTGGAGCCCTGTGGTTCGGGGTTCGGGTGAGCAGTTCTTC
CAWSPVVRGSGEQFF
>.|.|TRBV4-2|TRBJ1-2
TGTGCCAGCAGCCAAGAATATTTGGATTCTCCTAACTATGGCTACACCTTC
CASSQEYLDSPNYGYTF